The rows below give T cell receptor beta chains drawn from one sample of a study of regulatory T cells in long-lasting Graves disease. TCRdb used MiXCR to reprocess the multiplex PCR reads, holding one entry per CDR3 protein. The data contain a few hundred thousand distinct CDR3 sequences, 23% of them seen just once; the ten biggest clones take up approximately 28%. The input for sequencing was peripheral blood mononuclear cells (PBMCs), taken when the disease was refractory, from a patient treated with antithyroid drugs. These receptors all come from a female donor with Graves disease. CDR3s include the opening cysteine and the closing phenylalanine or tryptophan. A D gene is named only where the DNA matches it firmly. Clone size, where shown, is once, few, many, or a class for clones that have expanded.

J	size	D	V	length	DNA	CDR3
TRBJ2-2	.	.	TRBV7-3	15	TGTGCCAGCAGCCGAAGCATGGGGGGCACCGGGGAGCTGTTTTTT	CASSRSMGGTGELFF
TRBJ2-5	.	.	TRBV27	13	TGTGCCAGCAGTCTGTCGGACCAAGAGACCCAGTACTTC	CASSLSDQETQYF
TRBJ1-5	few	.	TRBV20-1	14	TGCAGTGCTCCACAGGGCTTATACAATCAGCCCCAGCATTTT	CSAPQGLYNQPQHF
TRBJ2-7	.	TRBD1	TRBV6-1	15	TGTGCCAGCAGTCGTCACGGGACAGGGCCTCGCGAGCAGTACTTC	CASSRHGTGPREQYF
TRBJ2-5	.	TRBD2	TRBV7-2	17	TGTGCCAGCAGCTTAGCTTTGCTAGCGGGGGCCTTGGAGACCCAGTACTTC	CASSLALLAGALETQYF
TRBJ1-6	.	TRBD1	TRBV5-5	16	TGTGCCAGCAGCATAACCACAGGGGGAGGGAATTCACCCCTCCACTTT	CASSITTGGGNSPLHF
TRBJ1-2	.	TRBD1	TRBV29-1	12	TGCAGCGGGGGACAGGATGCGGGAGGCTACACCTTC	CSGGQDAGGYTF
TRBJ1-2	few	.	TRBV30	13	TGTGCCTGGATGAGTCAGGGGCCCGATGGCTACACCTTC	CAWMSQGPDGYTF
TRBJ2-2	few	TRBD1	TRBV6-1	16	TGTGCCAGCACCCCCGGAGACAGGGGTATCCCCGGGGAGCTGTTTTTT	CASTPGDRGIPGELFF
TRBJ2-1	.	.	TRBV3-1	16	TGTGCCAGCAGCCAATGGCAGCGGGCTAAATACAATGAGCAGTTCTTC	CASSQWQRAKYNEQFF
TRBJ2-7	.	TRBD2	TRBV20-1	13	TGCAGTGCTCCAGGGACTAGCGGGTACGGGCAGTACTTC	CSAPGTSGYGQYF
TRBJ1-5	few	.	TRBV30	13	TGTGCCTGGAGTAATAGAGGGAACCAGCCCCAGCATTTT	CAWSNRGNQPQHF
TRBJ2-5	.	.	TRBV20-1	13	TGCAGTGCCCCCGCGCAGTACCAAGAGACCCAGTACTTC	CSAPAQYQETQYF
TRBJ2-7	.	.	TRBV20-1	13	TGCAGTGCTAGGTTACCGAACCTCTACGAGCAGTACTTC	CSARLPNLYEQYF
TRBJ1-5	many	.	TRBV2	14	TGTGCCAGCAGTGAAACAGGGTCGAGTCAGCCCCAGCATTTT	CASSETGSSQPQHF
TRBJ1-1	once	.	TRBV7-9	16	TGTGCCAGCAGCTTAGATGTTCGGATCATGAACACTGAAGCTTTCTTT	CASSLDVRIMNTEAFF
TRBJ2-5	.	.	TRBV29-1	14	TGCAGCGTTGAAAGTCGGGATCTCCGAGAGACCCAGTACTTC	CSVESRDLRETQYF
TRBJ2-7	.	.	TRBV5-1	16	TGCGCCAGCAGCCCTGGAGACAGGTTCAGCTCCTACGAGCAGTACTTC	CASSPGDRFSSYEQYF
TRBJ1-1	many	.	TRBV2	15	TGTGCCAGCAGTGAAGTCAGGGTCCTTGGCACTGAAGCTTTCTTT	CASSEVRVLGTEAFF
TRBJ2-2	.	.	TRBV12-3/TRBV12-4	15	TGTGCCAGCGGCCGGGACTCAAGTAACACCGGGGAGCTGTTTTTT	CASGRDSSNTGELFF
TRBJ2-2	few	TRBD2	TRBV6-1	15	TGTGCCAGCATCCAGACTAGCGGGGGCACCGGGGAGCTGTTTTTT	CASIQTSGGTGELFF
TRBJ2-7	.	TRBD1	TRBV6-1	15	TGTGCCAGCAGAGAAATAGGGGGCTCTGACTACGAGCAGTACTTC	CASREIGGSDYEQYF
TRBJ1-2	few	.	TRBV29-1	13	TGCAGCGGTGGGGATCCAGCTAACTATGGCTACACCTTC	CSGGDPANYGYTF
TRBJ1-2	.	TRBD1	TRBV27	14	TGTGCCAGCAGTTTCCGGACAGGGGAGAATGGCTACACCTTC	CASSFRTGENGYTF
TRBJ1-5	.	.	TRBV4-3	13	TGCGCCAGCAGCCGACATAAGGACCAGCCCCAGCATTTT	CASSRHKDQPQHF
TRBJ2-7	many	TRBD2	TRBV27	17	TGTGCCAGCAGTTTCTTAGGGACTAGCGGGAGTACCTACGAGCAGTACTTC	CASSFLGTSGSTYEQYF
TRBJ2-5	.	TRBD2	TRBV27	15	TGTGCCAGCAGTTTATCGGTGGGAGGGGTAGAGACCCAGTACTTC	CASSLSVGGVETQYF
TRBJ2-7	.	TRBD2	TRBV6-4	14	TGTGCCAGCAGACTAGCGGGAGCGAACTACGAGCAGTACTTC	CASRLAGANYEQYF
TRBJ2-2	few	TRBD2	TRBV7-3	16	TGTGCCAGCAGCTTAAAAGCGGGAACGAACACCGGGGAGCTGTTTTTT	CASSLKAGTNTGELFF
TRBJ1-5	.	.	TRBV20-1	14	TGCAGTGCTATAGAGGGCCGGGGGAATCAGCCCCAGCATTTT	CSAIEGRGNQPQHF
TRBJ2-5	many	TRBD2	TRBV2	20	TGTGCCAGCAGTGAAGGCCCCACTAGCGGGAGAGCCCACTACCAAGAGACCCAGTACTTC	CASSEGPTSGRAHYQETQYF
TRBJ1-2	.	.	TRBV27	15	TGTGCCAGCAGTTTATATCGGGGAGCTAACTATGGCTACACCTTC	CASSLYRGANYGYTF
TRBJ1-2	.	TRBD1	TRBV28	16	TGTGCCAGCAGTTTGGGGACAGGGGGCGAGGACTATGGCTACACCTTC	CASSLGTGGEDYGYTF
TRBJ2-2	many	TRBD2	TRBV27	15	TGTGCCAGCAGTCGCGGACTAGCGGGAGTTCGGGAGCTGTTTTTT	CASSRGLAGVRELFF
TRBJ1-5	few	.	TRBV9	9	TGCTATTCTAATCAGCCCCAGCATTTT	CYSNQPQHF
TRBJ1-5	few	.	TRBV6-2/TRBV6-3	14	TGTGCCAGCAGCCCCACAAGGTCGGACCAGCCCCAGCATTTT	CASSPTRSDQPQHF
TRBJ1-1	few	.	TRBV6-2/TRBV6-3	14	TGTGCCAGCAGACCGGACGGCTCGTACACTGAAGCTTTCTTT	CASRPDGSYTEAFF
TRBJ2-1	.	.	TRBV6-2/TRBV6-3	15	TGTGCCAGCAGTTACCTCGGGGTGATAGCGGAAGAGCAGTTCTTC	CASSYLGVIAEEQFF
TRBJ2-2	.	.	TRBV11-3	13	TGTGCCAGCAGCTCAGCGCGTAACGGGGAGCTGTTTTTT	CASSSARNGELFF
TRBJ1-3	.	.	TRBV7-8	13	TGTGCCAGCAGCTTTCGGGCGGGAAACACCATATATTTT	CASSFRAGNTIYF
TRBJ2-2	.	TRBD2	TRBV4-3	17	TGCGCCAGCAGCCAAGAGGGACTAGCGGGAGTCACCGGGGAGCTGTTTTTT	CASSQEGLAGVTGELFF
TRBJ1-1	few	.	TRBV6-1	17	TGTGCCAGCAGTGAAGCGCTTCGGGAAACGAGAGGGACTGAAGCTTTCTTT	CASSEALRETRGTEAFF